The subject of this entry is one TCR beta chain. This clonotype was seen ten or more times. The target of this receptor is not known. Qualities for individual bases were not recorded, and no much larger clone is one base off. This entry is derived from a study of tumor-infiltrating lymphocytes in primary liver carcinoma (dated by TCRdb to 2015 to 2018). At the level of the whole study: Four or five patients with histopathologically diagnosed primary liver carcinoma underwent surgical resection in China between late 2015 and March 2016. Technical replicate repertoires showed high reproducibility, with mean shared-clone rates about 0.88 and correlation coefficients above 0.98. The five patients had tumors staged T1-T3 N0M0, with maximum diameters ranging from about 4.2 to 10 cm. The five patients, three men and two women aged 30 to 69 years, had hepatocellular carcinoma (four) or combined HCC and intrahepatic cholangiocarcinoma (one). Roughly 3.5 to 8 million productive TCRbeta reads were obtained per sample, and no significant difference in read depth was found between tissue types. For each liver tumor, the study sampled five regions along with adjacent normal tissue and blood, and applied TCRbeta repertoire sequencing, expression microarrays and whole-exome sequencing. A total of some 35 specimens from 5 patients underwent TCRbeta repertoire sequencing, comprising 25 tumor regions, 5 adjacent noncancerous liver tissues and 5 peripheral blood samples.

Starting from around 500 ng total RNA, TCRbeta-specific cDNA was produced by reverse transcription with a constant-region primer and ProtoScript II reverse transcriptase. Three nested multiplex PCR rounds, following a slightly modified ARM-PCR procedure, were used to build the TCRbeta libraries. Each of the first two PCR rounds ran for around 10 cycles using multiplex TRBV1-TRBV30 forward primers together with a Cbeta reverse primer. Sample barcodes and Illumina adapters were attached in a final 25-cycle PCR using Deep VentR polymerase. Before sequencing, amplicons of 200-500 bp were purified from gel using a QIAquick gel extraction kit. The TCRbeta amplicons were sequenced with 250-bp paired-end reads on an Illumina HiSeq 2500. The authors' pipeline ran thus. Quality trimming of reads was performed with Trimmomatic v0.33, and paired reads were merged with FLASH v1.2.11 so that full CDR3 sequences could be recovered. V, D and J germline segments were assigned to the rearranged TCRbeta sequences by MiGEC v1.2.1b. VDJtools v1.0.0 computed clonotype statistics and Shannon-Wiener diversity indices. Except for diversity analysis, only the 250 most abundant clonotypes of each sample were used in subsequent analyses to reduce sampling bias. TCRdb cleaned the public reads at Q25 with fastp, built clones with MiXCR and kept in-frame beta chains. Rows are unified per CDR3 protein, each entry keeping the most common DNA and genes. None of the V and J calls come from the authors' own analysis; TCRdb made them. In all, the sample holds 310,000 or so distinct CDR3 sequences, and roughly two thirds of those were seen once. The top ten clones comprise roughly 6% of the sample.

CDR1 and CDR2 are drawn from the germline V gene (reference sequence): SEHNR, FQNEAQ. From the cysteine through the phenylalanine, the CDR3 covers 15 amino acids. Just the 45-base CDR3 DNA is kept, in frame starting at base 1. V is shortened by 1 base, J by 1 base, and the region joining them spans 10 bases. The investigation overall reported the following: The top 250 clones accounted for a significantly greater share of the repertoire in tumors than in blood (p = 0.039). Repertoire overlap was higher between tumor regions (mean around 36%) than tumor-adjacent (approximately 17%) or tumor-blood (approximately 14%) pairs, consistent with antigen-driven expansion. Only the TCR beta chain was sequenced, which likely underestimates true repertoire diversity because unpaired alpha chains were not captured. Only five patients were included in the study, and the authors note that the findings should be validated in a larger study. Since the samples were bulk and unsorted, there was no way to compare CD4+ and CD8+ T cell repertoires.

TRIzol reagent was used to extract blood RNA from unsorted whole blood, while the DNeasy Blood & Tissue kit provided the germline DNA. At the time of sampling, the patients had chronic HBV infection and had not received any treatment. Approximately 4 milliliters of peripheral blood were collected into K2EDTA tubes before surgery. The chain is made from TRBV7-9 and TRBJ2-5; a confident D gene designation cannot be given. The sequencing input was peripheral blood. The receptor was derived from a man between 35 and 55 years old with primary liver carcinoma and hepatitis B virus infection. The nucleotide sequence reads TGTGCCAGCAGCTTAGTTCACGTTTCCCAAGAGACCCAGTACTTC. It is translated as CASSLVHVSQETQYF.